The clone carrying this T cell receptor beta chain was seen many times. Its cognate antigen is unknown. These data belong to a study of T cells in Graves' hyperthyroidism and ophthalmopathy. From RNA transcripts, TCR beta CDR3 regions were amplified. An initial round of RT-PCR targeting the TCR CDR3 relied on the HTBI primer set. TCRdb re-called the multiplex PCR reads through MiXCR, storing one row per CDR3 protein. The sample records around 540,000 distinct CDR3 sequences, about 16% being singletons. Study findings and constraints: The majority of expanded thyroid clonotypes above 0.001 also appeared in blood.

From germline, CDR1 is KGHSH and CDR2 LQKENI. V was pared by 3 bases and J by 3 bases, with 8 bases of the junction left unmatched. The CDR3 contains 16 residues. The chain couples TRBV18 to TRBJ1-5, with TRBD1 identical over 7 bases. This clonotype originated in a woman aged 30 to 39 with Graves' ophthalmopathy. Source material: blood. The CDR3 nucleotides read TGTGCCAGCTCACCGAGGGTACAGGGGATCAATCAGCCCCAGCATTTT. Its translation is CASSPRVQGINQPQHF.